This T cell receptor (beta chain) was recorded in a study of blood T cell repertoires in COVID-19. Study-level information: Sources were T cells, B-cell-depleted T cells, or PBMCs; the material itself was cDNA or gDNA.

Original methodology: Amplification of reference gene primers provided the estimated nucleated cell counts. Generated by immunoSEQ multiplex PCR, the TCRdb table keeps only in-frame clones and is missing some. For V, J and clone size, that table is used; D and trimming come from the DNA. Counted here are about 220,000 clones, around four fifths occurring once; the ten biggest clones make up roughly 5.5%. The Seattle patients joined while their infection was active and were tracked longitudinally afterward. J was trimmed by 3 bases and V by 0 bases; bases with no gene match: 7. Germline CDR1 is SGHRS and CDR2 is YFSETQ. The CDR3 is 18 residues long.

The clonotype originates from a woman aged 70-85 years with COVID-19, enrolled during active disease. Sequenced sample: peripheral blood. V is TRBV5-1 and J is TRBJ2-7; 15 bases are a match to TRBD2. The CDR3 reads CASSLGGTSGGTIYEQYF. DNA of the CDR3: TGCGCCAGCAGCTTGGGCGGGACTAGCGGGGGGACTATCTACGAGCAGTACTTC.